This TCR beta chain comes out of a study of blood T cell repertoires in COVID-19. Overall study: Italy, Spain and the United States were the sources of the convalescent and acute COVID-19 samples. From T cells, B-cell-depleted T cells, or PBMCs came the material, which was cDNA or gDNA.

The age range of participants was about 18 to 95 years, with residence in around 22 US areas. Participants had their cohort set by participant-reported clinical history. TCRdb keeps only in-frame clones here, not all; method: immunoSEQ multiplex PCR. Of 300,000 or so clones listed, under 95% are singletons. The sample was PBMCs or T cells enriched from blood (not recorded which). This clonotype was obtained from a man in his 60s who had recovered from COVID-19.

The CDR3 DNA sequence: TGTGCCAGCAGCTTAGGACAGGGGATCAATGAGCAGTTCTTC. As protein: CASSLGQGINEQFF. This chain uses TRBV13 with TRBJ2-1; 7 bases line up with TRBD1. The CDR3 totals 14 residues. V lost 0 bases and J lost 6; bases outside the gene matches: 2. Germline values: CDR1 PRHDT, CDR2 FYEKMQ (reference sequence).